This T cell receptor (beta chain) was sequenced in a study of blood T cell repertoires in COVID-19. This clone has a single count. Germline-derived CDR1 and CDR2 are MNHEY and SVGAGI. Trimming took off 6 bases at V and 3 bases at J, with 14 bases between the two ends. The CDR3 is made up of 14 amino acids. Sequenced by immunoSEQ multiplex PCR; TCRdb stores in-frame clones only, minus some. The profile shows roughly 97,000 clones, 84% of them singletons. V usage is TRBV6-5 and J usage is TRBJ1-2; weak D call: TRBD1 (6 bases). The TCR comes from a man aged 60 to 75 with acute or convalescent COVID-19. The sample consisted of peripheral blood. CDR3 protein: CASRSWGQYYGYTF. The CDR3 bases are TGTGCCAGCAGATCCTGGGGACAATACTATGGCTACACCTTC.